Each of the 11 T cell receptor beta chains below was sequenced from the same sample in a study of cytotoxic CD8 clonotypes in ibrutinib-treated CLL. This table comes from immunoSEQ multiplex PCR, and its TCRdb copy is limited to in-frame clones, with some not included. The data contain some 30,000 clones, approximately 80% of them singletons. The sequencing here drew on PBMCs, taken after 36 months of ibrutinib treatment. The receptors stem from a human donor with chronic lymphocytic leukemia.

The rearrangement links TRBV29-1 to TRBJ2-5; D uncertain. V was trimmed by 4 bases and J by 4 bases, leaving 13 bases between them. CDR3 length: 13 amino acids. Germline V gene sequence: CDR1 SQVTM, CDR2 ANQGSEA. This CDR3 reads CSVANGLGETQYF. CDR3 bases: TGCAGCGTTGCTAACGGTCTAGGAGAGACCCAGTACTTC.

The V gene is TRBV20-1, the J gene TRBJ2-7; D is unclear. Per germline, CDR1 DFQATT and CDR2 SNEGSKA (reference sequence). V lost 3 bases, J lost 3 bases, and 6 bases lay in between. There are 11 residues in the CDR3. In DNA form, the CDR3 reads TGCAGTGCTAGCGTTTTCTACGAGCAGTACTTC. Encoded protein: CSASVFYEQYF.

The chain couples TRBV15 to TRBJ2-5; 7 bases match TRBD1. The germline V gene has CDR1 LNHNV and CDR2 YYDKDF (reference sequence). Germline trimming cut 3 bases from V and 5 bases from J; bases unmatched to any gene: 6. The CDR3 spans 14 residues. The DNA of the CDR3 is TGTGCCACCAGCAGGAACAGGGGATATGAGACCCAGTACTTC. It encodes CATSRNRGYETQYF.

The chain combines TRBV9 with TRBJ2-2; 11 positions match TRBD2. V was clipped by 3 bases and J by 2 bases; unmatched bases: 12. This CDR3 region has 19 residues. From germline, CDR1 is SGDLS and CDR2 YYNGEE. The CDR3: CASSEPGLAGGPNTGELFF. For the CDR3, the DNA is TGTGCCAGCAGCGAGCCTGGGCTAGCGGGGGGCCCAAACACCGGGGAGCTGTTTTTT.

The J gene is TRBJ2-5, the V gene TRBV6-5; 7 nucleotides match TRBD2. This CDR3 region has 14 residues. The ends lost 4 bases at V and 4 bases at J; junction bases unmatched: 6. The germline gives CDR1 MNHEY, CDR2 SVGAGI. The CDR3 region has the DNA TGTGCCAGCAGTTCCCGATGGGAGGGAGAGACCCAGTACTTC. Residues: CASSSRWEGETQYF.

The chain uses TRBV7-9 and TRBJ1-6; D gene ambiguous. This CDR3 region has 18 residues. V was cut by 5 bases and J by 6 bases, with 23 bases left in between. CDR1 is SEHNR and CDR2 is FQNEAQ in the germline V gene (reference sequence). The CDR3 spells CASSPTLPGLVGNSPLHF. The CDR3 DNA reads TGTGCCAGCAGCCCCACCCTCCCGGGCTTAGTCGGTAATTCACCCCTCCACTTT.

This chain links TRBV6-1 with TRBJ1-6; D gene ambiguous. Trimming stripped 0 bases from V and 15 bases from J, with 15 bases between. Per germline, CDR1 MNHNS and CDR2 SASEGT. This CDR3 is 14 amino acids long. CDR3 in DNA: TGTGCCAGCAGTGAAGCGCTCTTGCGGGATATCCTCCACTTT. The encoded protein is CASSEALLRDILHF.

This clone has a single count. The rearrangement uses TRBV27 and TRBJ2-4, with D maybe TRBD1 (6 bases). The V end was cut by 6 bases, the J end by 6 bases, with 15 bases between. Per germline, CDR1 MNHEY and CDR2 SMNVEV (reference sequence). This CDR3 comprises 14 residues. The CDR3 region has the DNA TGTGCCAGCAGCCTACTGAGGGGGTCAAACATTCAGTACTTC. This sequence encodes CASSLLRGSNIQYF.

The chain combines TRBV7-8 with TRBJ2-1; TRBD2 agrees at 7 bases. CDR3 length: 13 amino acids. The germline CDR1 and CDR2 sequences are SGHVS and FQNEAQ. V lost 3 bases, J lost 9 bases, and 5 bases stayed unmatched. CDR3 in amino acids: CASSFTSAGEQFF. The CDR3 DNA sequence: TGTGCCAGCAGCTTTACTAGCGCCGGTGAGCAGTTCTTC.

This chain joins TRBV28 and TRBJ2-3, with 8 bases fitting TRBD2. Germline values: CDR1 MDHEN, CDR2 SYDVKM. The length of the CDR3 is 14 residues. The J segment lost 5 bases and the V segment lost 7 bases, leaving 8 bases of the junction unmatched. The CDR3 reads CASTRLARGDTQYF. The CDR3 DNA follows: TGTGCCAGCACCAGACTAGCGAGGGGAGATACGCAGTATTTT. Using reference TRBV28 and TRBJ2-3 for the parts outside the CDR3, the full variable domain is DVKVTQSSRYLVKRTGEKVFLECVQDMDHENMFWYRQDPGLGLRLIYFSYDVKMKEKGDIPEGYSVSREKKERFSLILESASTNQTSMYLCASTRLARGDTQYFGPGTRLTVL.

The CDR3 is CASSSTNSYEQYF. CDR3 sequence (DNA): TGTGCCAGCAGCTCCACCAATTCCTACGAGCAGTACTTC. The chain uses TRBV7-8 and TRBJ2-7; D ambiguous. The CDR3 is 13 amino acids. Germline V gene data show CDR1 as SGHVS and CDR2 as FQNEAQ. V shed 4 bases and J shed 1 base, with 8 bases lying between them.